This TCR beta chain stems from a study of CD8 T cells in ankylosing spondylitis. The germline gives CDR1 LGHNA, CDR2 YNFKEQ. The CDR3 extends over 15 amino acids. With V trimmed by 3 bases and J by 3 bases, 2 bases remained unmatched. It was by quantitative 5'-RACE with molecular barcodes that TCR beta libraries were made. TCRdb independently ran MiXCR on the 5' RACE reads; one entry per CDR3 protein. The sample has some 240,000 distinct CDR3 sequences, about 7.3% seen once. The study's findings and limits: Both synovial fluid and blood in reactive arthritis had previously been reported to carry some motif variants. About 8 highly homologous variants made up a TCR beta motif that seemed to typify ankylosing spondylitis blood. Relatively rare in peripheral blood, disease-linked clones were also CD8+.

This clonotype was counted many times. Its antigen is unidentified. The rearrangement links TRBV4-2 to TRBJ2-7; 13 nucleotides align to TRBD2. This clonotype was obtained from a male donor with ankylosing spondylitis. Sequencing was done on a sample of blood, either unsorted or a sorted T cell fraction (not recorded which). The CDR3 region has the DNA TGTGCCAGCAGCCAGGGACTAGCGGGAATCTACGAGCAGTACTTC. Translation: CASSQGLAGIYEQYF.